This T cell receptor (beta chain) was recovered during a study of control samples from healthy donors and cancer patients. The repertoire was sequenced with immunoSEQ multiplex PCR; TCRdb's copy has only in-frame clones and lacks some. The data contain about 130,000 clones, approximately 84% of them seen just once; the ten biggest clones take up about 1.8%. V shed 0 bases and J 3 bases; nucleotides not matched to a gene: 12. There are 18 residues in the CDR3. CDR1 is SGDLS, CDR2 YYNGEE, per germline. The sequence was collected from a man between 18 and 29 years old in good health. The chain links TRBV9 to TRBJ2-1; TRBD2 agrees at 7 bases. What was sequenced was blood. In DNA, the CDR3 is TGTGCCAGCAGCGTAGAAAGGTCGGGGGAGGGACGCTACAATGAGCAGTTCTTC. Amino acid sequence: CASSVERSGEGRYNEQFF.